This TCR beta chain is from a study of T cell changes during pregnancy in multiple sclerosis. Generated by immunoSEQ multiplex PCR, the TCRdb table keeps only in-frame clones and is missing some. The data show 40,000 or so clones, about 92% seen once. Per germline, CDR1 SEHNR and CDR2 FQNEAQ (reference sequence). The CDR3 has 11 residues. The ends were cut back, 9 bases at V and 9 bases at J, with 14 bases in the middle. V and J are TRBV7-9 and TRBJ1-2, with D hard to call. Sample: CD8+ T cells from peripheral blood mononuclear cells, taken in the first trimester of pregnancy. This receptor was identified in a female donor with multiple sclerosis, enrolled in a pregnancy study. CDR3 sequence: CASADSERYTF. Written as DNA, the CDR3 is TGTGCCAGTGCAGACTCGGAGCGCTACACCTTC.